This entry lists 29 T cell receptor beta chains sequenced from one sample in a study of T-cell reconstitution after alpha-beta-depleted transplantation in children. Preparation of the TCRbeta library involved a method that used unique molecular identifiers. MiXCR, run by TCRdb on the PCR reads, gives a single entry per CDR3 protein. Of under 140,000 distinct CDR3 sequences in the sample, about a tenth were seen once. The specimen was PBMCs from the stem cell graft donor, collected from the stem cell graft. These receptors originate from a human donor who donated a stem cell graft to a child with acute lymphoblastic leukemia.

At least ten counts were recorded for this clonotype. The rearrangement links TRBV5-5 to TRBJ2-1; 7 nucleotides agree with TRBD1. The CDR3 runs 15 residues. The trim removed 4 bases at V and 0 bases at J, leaving 4 bases unmatched. The germline gives CDR1 SGHKS, CDR2 YYEKEE (reference sequence). The CDR3, as DNA: TGTGCCAGCAGCGGGACAGAGTACTCCTACAATGAGCAGTTCTTC. Its translation: CASSGTEYSYNEQFF.

The table lists this clonotype with many counts. The DNA of the CDR3 is TGTGCCAGCAGCCCACTCTCAGGGGGGGTTTATGGCTACACCTTC. Its protein product is CASSPLSGGVYGYTF. The chain employs TRBV9 and TRBJ1-2, with 7 bases fitting TRBD1. Germline loops: CDR1 SGDLS, CDR2 YYNGEE. The CDR3 extends over 15 amino acids. The V gene end was trimmed by 4 bases and the J gene end by 5 bases; junction bases not matched to a gene: 11.

This clonotype has at least ten counts. V and J are TRBV7-9 and TRBJ1-1, with TRBD1 identical over 7 bases. This CDR3 has 16 amino acids. CDR1 and CDR2 (germline): SEHNR, FQNEAQ (reference sequence). Germline trimming cut 3 bases from V and 3 bases from J; bases unmatched to any gene: 10. The CDR3 reads CASSFRQGLRDTEAFF. CDR3 nucleotide sequence: TGTGCCAGCAGCTTCCGACAGGGTCTAAGAGACACTGAAGCTTTCTTT.

This clonotype has a count of ten or more. The chain links TRBV6-5 to TRBJ2-3; 9 bases map to TRBD1. V was clipped by 6 bases and J by 6 bases; unmatched bases: 13. Germline V gives CDR1 MNHEY, CDR2 SVGAGI. The CDR3 length is 16 residues. The DNA for the CDR3 is TGTGCCAGCAGCCTAGCCGGGACAGGGAGTACCGATACGCAGTATTTT. This translates into CASSLAGTGSTDTQYF.

This clonotype came up many times. V and J are TRBV29-1 and TRBJ2-1; 12 bases line up with TRBD2. V gave up 6 bases and J gave up 9 bases; unmatched junction bases: 15. The CDR3 runs 16 residues. The germline V gene encodes CDR1 SQVTM and CDR2 ANQGSEA. CDR3 sequence reads: CSVEPSGRGAPGEQFF. The DNA of the CDR3 is TGCAGCGTCGAACCTAGCGGGAGGGGGGCACCAGGTGAGCAGTTCTTC.

In its sample, this clonotype was seen many times. CDR3 region: CSFRPSGSTDTQYF. CDR3 in DNA: TGCAGCTTCCGGCCCTCTGGGTCCACAGATACGCAGTATTTT. The chain employs TRBV29-1 and TRBJ2-3; no reliable D call. Germline values: CDR1 SQVTM, CDR2 ANQGSEA. V lost 8 bases and J lost 2, with 17 bases in between. The CDR3 has 14 residues.

This clonotype was detected ten times or more. The chain couples TRBV12-3 or TRBV12-4 to TRBJ1-2; 8 nucleotides align to TRBD1. The junction had 9 bases not matched to a gene; V was cut back by 2 bases and J by 4 bases. This CDR3 has 16 residues. CDR3 amino acids: CASSLTGTGALYGYTF. In DNA, the CDR3 is TGTGCCAGCAGTTTAACCGGGACAGGTGCACTCTATGGCTACACCTTC.

This clonotype was counted at least ten times. The J gene is TRBJ2-7, the V gene TRBV5-1; tentative D call: TRBD1 (5 bases). This CDR3 spans 14 amino acids. Germline values: CDR1 SGHRS, CDR2 YFSETQ. Trimming took off 4 bases at V and 2 bases at J, with 13 bases between the two ends. CDR3 residues: CASSPSRQTYEQYF. The CDR3 DNA sequence: TGCGCCAGCAGCCCCAGCCGACAGACCTACGAGCAGTACTTC.

This clonotype appeared many times. The chain couples TRBV27 to TRBJ1-4, with no clear D. Germline CDR1 and CDR2: MNHEY and SMNVEV (reference sequence). The CDR3 is 15 residues long. V lost 1 base and J 0 bases, leaving 6 bases between the germline ends. CDR3 coding DNA: TGTGCCAGCAGTTTATTGCCCGCAACTAATGAAAAACTGTTTTTT. Amino acids: CASSLLPATNEKLFF.

This clonotype was seen many times. V and J are TRBV7-9 and TRBJ1-5; D might be TRBD1 (6 bases). V lost 4 bases and J lost 1, with 8 bases in between. Germline CDR1 SEHNR, CDR2 FQNEAQ (reference sequence). This CDR3 spans 14 amino acids. The CDR3 is CASSSDRSNQPQHF. CDR3 DNA: TGTGCCAGCAGCTCGGACAGAAGCAATCAGCCCCAGCATTTT.

This clonotype showed up many times. CDR3 bases: TGTGCCAGCAGTTTGAGGACTAGCGGGAACCTAATCCAAGAGACCCAGTACTTC. Translated: CASSLRTSGNLIQETQYF. The V and J genes are TRBV12-3 or TRBV12-4 and TRBJ2-5; 12 bases are a match to TRBD2. CDR3 length: 18 amino acids. The junction had 9 bases not matched to a gene; V was cut back by 3 bases and J by 1 base.

This clonotype was recorded many times. The chain carries TRBV19 and TRBJ2-1; the D gene is possibly TRBD1 (6 bases). This CDR3 has 11 amino acids. With 5 bases removed from V and 10 bases from J, the gap between germline ends came to 9 bases. CDR1 LNHDA and CDR2 SQIVND come from the germline V gene (reference sequence). The CDR3 DNA sequence: TGTGCCAGTAGTGCCGGGACAGAGCAGTTCTTC. This encodes CASSAGTEQFF.

In its sample, this clonotype was seen many times. The chain employs TRBV10-1 and TRBJ1-1; D ambiguous. The CDR3 loop spans 13 amino acids. Germline CDR1 WNHNN, CDR2 SYGVQD (reference sequence). V lost 3 bases, J lost 5 bases, and 10 bases lay in between. CDR3 in DNA: TGCGCCAGCAGTGACCCCGGAGGAACTGAAGCTTTCTTT. This encodes CASSDPGGTEAFF.

This clonotype was picked up a small number of times. This could be a read error, since a much larger clone is one nucleotide away. The V gene is TRBV19, the J gene TRBJ2-1; weak D call: TRBD1 (6 bases). With 6 bases removed from V and 15 bases from J, the gap between germline ends came to 15 bases. The V gene's germline CDR1 is LNHDA and CDR2 SQIVND (reference sequence). The CDR3 spans 11 residues. CDR3 nucleotide sequence: TGTGCCAGTAGCGCAACAGGGTGTAGGTTCTTC. Amino acids: CASSATGCRFF.

This clonotype was recorded at least ten times. V and J are TRBV30 and TRBJ1-2, with D perhaps matching TRBD1 (6 bases). Trimming took 0 bases from V and 3 from J, leaving 11 bases between them. The CDR3 has 14 residues. Germline V CDR1 and CDR2: GTSNPN, SVGIG (reference sequence). CDR3 nucleotide sequence: TGTGCCTGGAGTGTCGGGGGGCGACACTATGGCTACACCTTC. Its protein is CAWSVGGRHYGYTF.

This clonotype was seen at least ten times. V and J are TRBV12-3 or TRBV12-4 and TRBJ2-1; 9 bases line up with TRBD2. This CDR3 has 19 amino acids. The trim removed 3 bases at V and 7 bases at J, leaving 19 bases unmatched. This CDR3 reads CASSFLLTSGLTRGNEQFF. For the CDR3, the DNA is TGTGCCAGCAGTTTCCTACTGACTAGCGGCCTTACACGGGGGAATGAGCAGTTCTTC.

The sample holds many counts of this clonotype. The chain links TRBV20-1 to TRBJ1-6, with D unresolved. CDR3 length equals 15 residues. V was trimmed by 5 bases and J by 5 bases, leaving 16 bases between them. Germline V gene sequence: CDR1 DFQATT, CDR2 SNEGSKA (reference sequence). The CDR3 sequence is CSAHPRANNNSPLHF. CDR3 DNA: TGCAGTGCTCACCCTCGGGCGAATAATAATTCACCCCTCCACTTT.

A note on this clonotype: This could be a read error, since a much larger clone is one nucleotide away. The chain links TRBV19 to TRBJ1-1; D call uncertain. This CDR3 comprises 15 residues. Trimming stripped 7 bases from V and 14 bases from J, with 29 bases between. CDR1 and CDR2 from the germline V gene are LNHDA and SQIVND (reference sequence). The CDR3 DNA reads TGTGCCAGTACCCTCTCCATCGGTGGCCCAGTGGTTGTATTCTTT. It is translated as CASTLSIGGPVVVFF.

This clonotype has ten or more counts. The rearrangement links TRBV7-2 to TRBJ2-7; TRBD2 might be the D (7 bases). Germline loops: CDR1 SGHTA, CDR2 FQGNSA. The CDR3 runs 16 residues. Trimming shortened V by 5 bases and J by 4 bases, and 21 bases separated the two germline ends. The CDR3: CASSESGGGSSYEQYF. CDR3 DNA sequence: TGTGCCAGCAGCGAATCGGGGGGCGGGAGTTCGTACGAGCAGTACTTC.

This clonotype was counted many times. The J gene is TRBJ1-5, the V gene TRBV5-1, with 12 bases identical to TRBD1. This CDR3 contains 16 residues. Trimming took 4 bases from V and 7 from J; bases not matched to a gene: 9. Per the germline V gene, CDR1 is SGHRS and CDR2 is YFSETQ. DNA for the CDR3: TGCGCCAGCAGCGAGGGGGACAGGGGGCCGGGCCAGCCCCAGCATTTT. Its protein product is CASSEGDRGPGQPQHF.

Notes on this clonotype: This may be a read error, as it is one base from a much larger clone. The chain combines TRBV29-1 with TRBJ2-2; 7 nucleotides line up with TRBD1. CDR3 size: 11 residues. Germline lookup yields CDR1 SQVTM and CDR2 ANQGSEA. J was trimmed by 9 bases and V by 7 bases; bases with no gene match: 5. CDR3 nucleotides: TGCAGCGCCACAGGGGCCTGGGAGCTGTTTTTT. This sequence encodes CSATGAWELFF.

This clonotype was found a few times. J is TRBJ1-5 and V is TRBV7-9; 9 bases line up with TRBD1. V trimming: 5 bases; J trimming: 1 base; junction bases outside the gene matches: 6. Per the germline V gene, CDR1 is SEHNR and CDR2 is FQNEAQ (reference sequence). This CDR3 region has 16 residues. The DNA of the CDR3 is TGTGCCAGCAGCCAGGGACAGGGAAGAAGCAATCAGCCCCAGCATTTT. Protein: CASSQGQGRSNQPQHF.

This clonotype appeared many times. This chain uses TRBV5-1 with TRBJ1-1; a possible D gene is TRBD1 (6 bases). V was clipped by 4 bases and J by 0 bases, with 16 bases between them. In germline, CDR1 is SGHRS, CDR2 YFSETQ. The CDR3 is 16 amino acids. The CDR3 here is CASSHTQQGLNTEAFF. The CDR3 DNA sequence: TGCGCCAGCAGCCACACTCAACAGGGCCTGAACACTGAAGCTTTCTTT.

Many counts were recorded for this clonotype. This sequence joins TRBV10-3 and TRBJ2-7, with TRBD2 matching 9 bases. The CDR3 covers 14 residues. Germline V CDR1 and CDR2: ENHRY, SYGVKD. V dropped 4 bases and J dropped 6; count of bases not matched to a gene: 7. The CDR3 loop reads CAISASGVIGEQYF. CDR3 in DNA: TGTGCCATCAGTGCTAGCGGGGTTATCGGCGAGCAGTACTTC.

This clonotype appeared many times. This chain links TRBV7-3 with TRBJ2-1; D gene uncertain. Germline loops: CDR1 SGHTA, CDR2 FQGTGA. This CDR3 has 16 amino acids. Trimming left V 3 bases short and J 1 base short, with 13 bases between. CDR3 nucleotides: TGTGCCAGCAGCTTTCGAGGCACTGCTTCCTACAATGAGCAGTTCTTC. Protein sequence: CASSFRGTASYNEQFF.

This clonotype was detected ten times or more. CDR3 DNA: TGCAGTGCTATCGTAGGATGGGTAGCGGAGACCCAGTACTTC. Translated, it gives CSAIVGWVAETQYF. The rearrangement links TRBV20-1 to TRBJ2-5; D is perhaps TRBD2 (5 bases). V shed 4 bases and J shed 5 bases, with 17 bases lying between them. CDR3 length equals 14 residues. Germline CDR1 DFQATT, CDR2 SNEGSKA (reference sequence).

In its sample, this clonotype was seen many times. The chain links TRBV30 to TRBJ1-1, with D possibly TRBD1 on 6 matching bases. V gave up 1 base and J gave up 7 bases, with 19 bases separating them. The length of the CDR3 is 15 residues. The germline V gene has CDR1 GTSNPN and CDR2 SVGIG (reference sequence). DNA for the CDR3: TGTGCCTGGAGTGAGGGGCAGGGGTACGTCATTGAAGCTTTCTTT. Its translation: CAWSEGQGYVIEAFF.

This clonotype has ten or more counts. This sequence joins TRBV7-8 and TRBJ1-2, with 8 bases fitting TRBD1. V trimming: 0 bases; J trimming: 2 bases; junction bases outside the gene matches: 2. The length of the CDR3 is 15 residues. Germline V gene sequence: CDR1 SGHVS, CDR2 FQNEAQ. For the CDR3, the DNA is TGTGCCAGCAGCTTAGCATGGACAGGGAACTATGGCTACACCTTC. This gives the protein CASSLAWTGNYGYTF. The whole variable domain, filled in from reference TRBV7-8 and TRBJ1-2, reads GAGVSQSPRYKVAKRGQDVALRCDPISGHVSLFWYQQALGQGPEFLTYFQNEAQLDKSGLPSDRFFAERPEGSVSTLKIQRTQQEDSAVYLCASSLAWTGNYGYTFGSGTRLTVV.

This clonotype has at least ten counts. The chain combines TRBV6-5 with TRBJ2-2; no reliable D call. V lost 2 bases to trimming and J lost 3 bases, with 4 bases between them. The CDR3 extends over 13 amino acids. The germline V gene encodes CDR1 MNHEY and CDR2 SVGAGI. The CDR3 DNA sequence: TGTGCCAGCAGTTACGTGGACACCGGGGAGCTGTTTTTT. Translation gives CASSYVDTGELFF.